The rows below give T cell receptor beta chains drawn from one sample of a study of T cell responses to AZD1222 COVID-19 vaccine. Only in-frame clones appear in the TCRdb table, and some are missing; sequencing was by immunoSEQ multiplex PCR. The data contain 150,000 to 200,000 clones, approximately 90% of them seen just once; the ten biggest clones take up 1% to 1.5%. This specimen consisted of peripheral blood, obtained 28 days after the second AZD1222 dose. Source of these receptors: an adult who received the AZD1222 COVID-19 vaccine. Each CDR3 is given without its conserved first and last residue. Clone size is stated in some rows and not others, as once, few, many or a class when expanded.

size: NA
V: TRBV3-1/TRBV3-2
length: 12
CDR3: ASSQLGEVYGYT

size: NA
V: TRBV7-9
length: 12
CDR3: ASSFWDQGNEQY

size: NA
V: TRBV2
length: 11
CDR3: ASSSQVNTEAF

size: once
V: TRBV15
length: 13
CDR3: ATSFLGRANEKLF

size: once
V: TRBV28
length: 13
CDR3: ASSTIGASTDTQY

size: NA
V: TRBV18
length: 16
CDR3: ASSHKLRDGSAPGGYT

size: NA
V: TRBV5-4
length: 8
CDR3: ANLNQPQH

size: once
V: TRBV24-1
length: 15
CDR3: ATSDSGQGPTNEKLF

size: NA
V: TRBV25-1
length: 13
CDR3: ASSRSGTGGYEQY

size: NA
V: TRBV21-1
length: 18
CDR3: ASSKDRREGRTIGSYEQY

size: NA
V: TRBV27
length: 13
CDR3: ASSVGQRSNSPLH

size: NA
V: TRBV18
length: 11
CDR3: ASTPADNYGYT

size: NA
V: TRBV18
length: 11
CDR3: ASSPAAPDTQY

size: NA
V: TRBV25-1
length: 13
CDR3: ASNAPGLVSDEQF

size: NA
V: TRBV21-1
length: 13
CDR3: ASNKRDRPTYEQY